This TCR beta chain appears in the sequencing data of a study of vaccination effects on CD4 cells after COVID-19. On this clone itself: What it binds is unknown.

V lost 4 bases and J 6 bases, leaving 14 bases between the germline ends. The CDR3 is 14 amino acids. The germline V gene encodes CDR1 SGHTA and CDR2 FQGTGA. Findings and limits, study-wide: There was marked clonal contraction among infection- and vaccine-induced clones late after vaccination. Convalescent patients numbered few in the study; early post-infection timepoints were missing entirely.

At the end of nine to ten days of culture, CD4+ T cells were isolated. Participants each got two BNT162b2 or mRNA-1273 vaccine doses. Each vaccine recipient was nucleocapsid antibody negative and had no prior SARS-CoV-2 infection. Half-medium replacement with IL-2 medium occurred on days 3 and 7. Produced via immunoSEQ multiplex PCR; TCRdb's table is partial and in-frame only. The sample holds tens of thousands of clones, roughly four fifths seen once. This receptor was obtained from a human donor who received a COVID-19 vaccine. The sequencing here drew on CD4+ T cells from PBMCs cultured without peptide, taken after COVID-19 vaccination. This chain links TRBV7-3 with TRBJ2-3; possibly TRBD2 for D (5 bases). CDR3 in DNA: TGTGCCAGCAGCTCTGAGGGTCGCGGGGATACGCAGTATTTT. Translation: CASSSEGRGDTQYF.